This TCR beta chain was found in a study of cytomegalovirus exposure and HLA in healthy donors. Study-level findings and limits: The Asian-associated ancestry cluster reportedly had fewer N-insertions than the roughly 700-donor mean in a later analysis.

As regards this clone: Its antigen is still unknown.

13 Jbeta primers and 60 Vbeta primers were used for the PCR. Profiled with immunoSEQ multiplex PCR; TCRdb holds only in-frame clones, not every one. The data contain 150,000 to 200,000 clones, 79% of them singletons. Germline CDR1 is WNHNN and CDR2 is SYGVQD (reference sequence). With 6 bases clipped from V and 4 bases from J, the junction kept 10 bases outside the gene matches. CDR3 length equals 16 residues. The specimen sequenced was PBMCs. The V and J genes are TRBV10-1 and TRBJ2-3; 10 bases line up with TRBD2. The clonotype originates from a woman between 25 and 40 years old in good health and CMV-seropositive. CDR3 bases: TGCGCCAGCAGGCTCGGGGCTAGCGGGAGTGCAGATACGCAGTATTTT. Amino acids: CASRLGASGSADTQYF.